A selection of T cell receptor beta chains follows, all from one sample in a study of blood T cell repertoires in COVID-19. Clones were read by immunoSEQ multiplex PCR, and TCRdb kept only the in-frame ones, dropping some. This sample has approximately 290,000 clones, with around 89% found just once. Sample: peripheral blood. The receptors were sampled from a young man with acute or convalescent COVID-19. The CDR3 runs from the conserved cysteine through the conserved F or W. The D gene is left open where the match is weak. Expanded clones get a size class; other rows say once, few or many, or leave the size out.

d_gene	abundance	v_gene	j_gene	CDR3aa	CDR3nt
NA	few	TRBV2	TRBJ1-6	CALSRVNSPLHF	TGTGCCCTCAGCCGGGTAAATTCACCCCTCCACTTT
TRBD1	NA	TRBV3-1/TRBV3-2	TRBJ1-3	CASRTGVGNTIYF	TGTGCCAGCAGAACAGGGGTTGGAAACACCATATATTTT
TRBD1	NA	TRBV5-1	TRBJ2-7	CASSLATGVNYEQYF	TGCGCCAGCAGCTTGGCGACAGGGGTCAACTACGAGCAGTACTTC
NA	once	TRBV20-1	TRBJ1-2	CSARADYGYTF	TGCAGTGCTAGAGCAGACTATGGCTACACCTTC
TRBD1	NA	TRBV5-8	TRBJ2-7	CASSGGTGGLIEQYF	TGTGCCAGCAGCGGGGGGACAGGGGGTCTAATCGAGCAGTACTTC
NA	NA	TRBV5-1	TRBJ1-5	CASSPNQPQHF	TGCGCCAGCAGCCCTAATCAGCCCCAGCATTTT
TRBD2	NA	TRBV5-4	TRBJ2-1	CASSTREGPEQFF	TGTGCCAGCAGTACGCGGGAGGGCCCCGAGCAGTTCTTC
TRBD1	NA	TRBV5-1	TRBJ2-7	CASSLGTGPYEQYF	TGCGCCAGCAGCTTGGGGACAGGACCCTACGAGCAGTACTTC
NA	NA	TRBV5-1	TRBJ2-5	CASSPRAGTETQYF	TGCGCCAGCAGCCCCCGTGCGGGGACGGAGACCCAGTACTTC
NA	NA	TRBV4-1	TRBJ1-2	CASSQGQEYGYTF	TGCGCCAGCAGCCAGGGGCAGGAGTATGGCTACACCTTC
TRBD1	NA	TRBV5-1	TRBJ2-1	CASSWAGQGSGEQFF	TGCGCCAGCAGCTGGGCCGGACAGGGGAGTGGGGAGCAGTTCTTC
NA	NA	TRBV6-5	TRBJ2-7	CASSYSRVEEQYF	TGTGCCAGCAGTTACTCGAGGGTCGAGGAGCAGTACTTC
NA	NA	TRBV19	TRBJ1-2	CASSTVPNYGYTF	TGTGCCAGTTCGACAGTACCTAACTATGGCTACACCTTC
NA	NA	TRBV2	TRBJ1-5	CASSASGVEPQHF	TGTGCCAGCAGTGCGTCCGGTGTCGAGCCCCAGCATTTT
NA	once	TRBV30	TRBJ1-5	CAWCHGGNQPQHF	TGTGCCTGGTGCCATGGGGGGAATCAGCCCCAGCATTTT
NA	NA	TRBV6-5	TRBJ1-1	CASSYARLLNTEAFF	TGTGCCAGCAGTTATGCCAGACTACTGAACACTGAAGCTTTCTTT
TRBD1	NA	TRBV10-1	TRBJ2-7	CASPRQGNYLFGYYEQYF	TGCGCCAGCCCTAGACAGGGAAATTATTTATTTGGCTACTACGAGCAGTACTTC
NA	NA	TRBV28	TRBJ2-7	CASRGPLASYEQYF	TGTGCCAGCAGGGGGCCTCTAGCGTCCTACGAGCAGTACTTC
NA	NA	TRBV28	TRBJ1-2	CASSVGLGAARGNYGYTF	TGTGCCAGCAGTGTAGGTTTGGGGGCAGCTAGAGGTAACTATGGCTACACCTTC
NA	NA	TRBV2	TRBJ1-4	CASSEARDEKLFF	TGTGCCAGCAGTGAAGCTCGGGATGAAAAACTGTTTTTT
TRBD2	NA	TRBV6-2/TRBV6-3	TRBJ2-3	CASSFSGVKADTQYF	TGTGCCAGCAGTTTCAGCGGGGTCAAGGCAGATACGCAGTATTTT
NA	few	TRBV28	TRBJ1-5	CASSFRRKGQPQHF	TGTGCCAGCAGCTTTAGGCGTAAGGGGCAGCCCCAGCATTTT
NA	few	TRBV18	TRBJ2-3	CASSPAYLSTDTQYF	TGTGCCAGCTCACCAGCCTACCTTAGCACAGATACGCAGTATTTT
TRBD1	few	TRBV6-6	TRBJ2-1	CASNGQGLQFF	TGTGCCAGCAACGGACAGGGTTTGCAGTTCTTC
NA	NA	TRBV9	TRBJ1-1	CASSGYGPTTEAFF	TGTGCCAGCAGCGGCTATGGGCCGACCACTGAAGCTTTCTTT
NA	NA	TRBV28	TRBJ1-4	CASSSGAATNEKLFF	TGTGCCAGCAGTTCGGGAGCTGCAACTAATGAAAAACTGTTTTTT
TRBD1	NA	TRBV7-3	TRBJ1-5	CASSLGTGVGQPQHF	TGTGCCAGCAGCTTAGGCACAGGGGTTGGTCAGCCCCAGCATTTT
NA	NA	TRBV6-6	TRBJ2-2	CASKGDTGELFF	TGTGCCAGCAAGGGGGACACCGGGGAGCTGTTTTTT
TRBD2	NA	TRBV5-1	TRBJ2-5	CASSVTSGKETQYF	TGCGCCAGCAGCGTGACTAGCGGCAAAGAGACCCAGTACTTC
TRBD1	NA	TRBV30	TRBJ1-5	CAWSVGTGVSNQPQHF	TGTGCCTGGAGTGTCGGGACAGGGGTTAGCAATCAGCCCCAGCATTTT
NA	NA	TRBV6-5	TRBJ2-3	CASSSPSRSDTQYF	TGTGCCAGCAGTTCCCCTAGTCGTTCAGATACGCAGTATTTT
NA	NA	TRBV28	TRBJ2-7	CASRDSVGGGISHEQYF	TGTGCCAGTAGAGACAGCGTAGGGGGAGGGATCTCCCACGAGCAGTACTTC
NA	NA	TRBV30	TRBJ2-3	CAWSVQTDTQYF	TGTGCCTGGAGTGTACAGACAGATACGCAGTATTTT
TRBD1	NA	TRBV19	TRBJ2-7	CASRRDRGTDEQYF	TGTGCCAGTAGGCGGGACAGGGGGACGGACGAGCAGTACTTC
NA	NA	TRBV7-9	TRBJ2-7	CASSPAGITYEQYF	TGTGCCAGCAGCCCCGCAGGAATCACCTACGAGCAGTACTTC
TRBD1	NA	TRBV19	TRBJ2-3	CASSIDRTGGPDTQYF	TGTGCCAGTAGTATTGATAGGACAGGGGGCCCAGATACGCAGTATTTT
NA	NA	TRBV5-1	TRBJ2-3	CASSEGTDTQYF	TGCGCCAGCTCTGAGGGTACAGATACGCAGTATTTT
TRBD1	NA	TRBV9	TRBJ2-2	CASSVVTGSTGELFF	TGTGCCAGCAGCGTAGTGACAGGGTCCACCGGGGAGCTGTTTTTT
TRBD1	NA	TRBV29-1	TRBJ1-1	CSALTGGTNTEAFF	TGCAGCGCCTTGACAGGGGGAACGAACACTGAAGCTTTCTTT